This T cell receptor beta chain stems from a study of blood T cells in healthy people across ages. This clonotype was counted between two and nine times. Its antigen is unidentified. Study results and limitations: Relative to aged donors, long-lived donors carried more naive CD4+ cells and displayed higher diversity. Changes in expanded clonotypes were possibly confounded, as the CMV status of donors was unknown.

Together with a sample-barcoded 5' primer, a J-beta primer mix was included in a second PCR lasting about 7 to 12 cycles. A template-switch adaptor containing 12 random nucleotides labeled each cDNA molecule. From the 5' RACE reads, TCRdb called clonotypes with MiXCR, one entry per CDR3 protein. Of 920,000 or so distinct CDR3 sequences detected, less than 50% appear once; the ten largest clones hold 15% to 20%. The CDR3 loop spans 16 amino acids. Looked up from germline, CDR1 is ENHRY and CDR2 is SYGVKD. V was clipped by 3 bases and J by 0 bases, with 13 bases between them. This receptor was obtained from an older woman in good health. Sample: blood. The chain recombines TRBV10-3 with TRBJ2-3; maybe TRBD1 (6 bases). CDR3 sequence reads: CAISEGGATSTDTQYF. The CDR3 coding sequence is TGTGCCATCAGTGAAGGGGGTGCAACTAGCACAGATACGCAGTATTTT.